The source of this T cell receptor (beta chain) is a study of T cell responses to AZD1222 COVID-19 vaccine. The study, taken as a whole, reports: Two AZD1222 administrations were followed by greater Spike-specific TCR breadth and depth. With dominance at 160-218 and 743-854, vaccine-associated CD4 TCRs spanned spike. In a largely white British group with more females than males, clonal diversity was possibly underestimated. Sampling that yielded the repertoires occurred only after the peak T cell response.

Data came from immunoSEQ multiplex PCR; TCRdb stores just in-frame clones and leaves some out. The sample consists of under 150,000 clones, 85% to 90% of them appearing once. The CDR3 is 15 residues long. Trimming removed 4 bases from V and 5 bases from J, with 17 bases in between. Germline CDR1 and CDR2: SGHTA and FQGTGA. In regard to this clone: The target antigen is unknown.

The sequencing used peripheral blood, collected on day 0 of AZD1222 vaccination. The source of this sequence is an adult in good health. This chain joins TRBV7-3 and TRBJ1-2; possibly TRBD1 for D (5 bases). CDR3 sequence reads: CASSSDPGTGYGYTF. CDR3 DNA: TGTGCCAGCAGCTCTGACCCCGGGACGGGGTATGGCTACACCTTC.